These 18 T cell receptor beta chains came from one sample sequenced in a study of beta chain features in type 1 diabetes. The sequenced template was cDNA made from the entire isolated RNA. Clones were sequenced by immunoSEQ multiplex PCR, and TCRdb holds only the in-frame ones, with some missing. The table shows approximately 150,000 clones, with 10% occurring only once. Material: naive CD4+ T cells from blood. These TCRs come from a young man in good health.

The chain employs TRBV4-1 and TRBJ1-5; TRBD1 matches at 8 bases. Trimming cost V 8 bases and J 0 bases; bases outside gene matches: 18. The length of the CDR3 is 19 residues. Germline assignment: CDR1 MGHRA and CDR2 YSYEKL. As DNA, the CDR3 is TGCGCCAGCCACAGACCGGGACAGGAATTGAATATTAGCAATCAGCCCCAGCATTTT. Translated: CASHRPGQELNISNQPQHF.

This clone was observed a few times. V usage is TRBV4-2 and J usage is TRBJ1-2; a weak D match, TRBD1 (6 bases). The CDR3 length is 14 residues. V was trimmed by 0 bases and J by 8 bases, leaving 13 bases between them. Germline lookup yields CDR1 LGHNA and CDR2 YNFKEQ. The CDR3 DNA reads as TGTGCCAGCAGCCAAGAAGTAGAGACAGGCGGCTACACCTTC. Its translation: CASSQEVETGGYTF.

The sample holds a few counts of this clone. The rearrangement uses TRBV5-8 and TRBJ2-7; 7 nucleotides agree with TRBD2. The CDR3 is 16 amino acids. The V gene's germline CDR1 is SGHTS and CDR2 YDEGEE. The ends lost 0 bases at V and 0 bases at J; junction bases unmatched: 6. The CDR3 sequence is CASSLVAGVGSYEQYF. In DNA, the CDR3 is TGTGCCAGCAGCTTGGTCGCGGGGGTCGGCTCCTACGAGCAGTACTTC. The full variable domain, completed using reference TRBV5-8 and TRBJ2-7, is EAGVTQSPTHLIKTRGQQATLRCSPISGHTSVYWYQQALGLGLQFLLWYDEGEERNRGNFPPRFSGRQFPNYSSELNVNALELEDSALYLCASSLVAGVGSYEQYFGPGTRLTVT.

This clone has more than one count but fewer than ten. The rearrangement links TRBV6-1 to TRBJ2-5; D remains ambiguous. The J call could be wrong; TRBJ2-7 is a better fit for the DNA end. Per the germline V gene, CDR1 is MNHNS and CDR2 is SASEGT. There are 11 residues in the CDR3. The CDR3 sequence: CASSAYYEQYF. The CDR3 DNA reads TGTGCCAGCAGTGCCTACTACGAGCAGTACTTC.

The rearrangement joins TRBV7-3 to TRBJ2-5, with D possibly being TRBD2 (6 bases). Trimming removed 5 bases from V and 2 bases from J, with 12 bases in between. CDR1 is SGHTA and CDR2 is FQGTGA in the germline V gene. The CDR3 is made up of 14 amino acids. The CDR3 nucleotides read TGTGCCAGCAGCCCGTTGGGGGGTCAAGAGACCCAGTACTTC. Protein: CASSPLGGQETQYF.

This clone was seen a few times. This sequence joins TRBV5-1 and TRBJ2-7; 9 bases match TRBD1. V was pared by 4 bases and J by 0 bases, with 5 bases of the junction left unmatched. Looked up from germline, CDR1 is SGHRS and CDR2 is YFSETQ. The CDR3 sequence is 15 residues long. The CDR3 sequence is CASSPGTGTSYEQYF. CDR3 bases: TGCGCCAGCAGCCCCGGGACAGGGACCTCCTACGAGCAGTACTTC.

The chain is built from TRBV4-2 and TRBJ2-7, with a weak D call TRBD2 (5 bases). Germline-derived CDR1 and CDR2 are LGHNA and YNFKEQ. There are 14 residues in the CDR3. The germline V and J ends were trimmed by 1 base and 3 bases, with 10 bases remaining between them. The CDR3 DNA reads TGTGCCAGCAGCCAAGGGGGTAGCGACTACGAGCAGTACTTC. Its translation is CASSQGGSDYEQYF.

This clone appeared many times. The CDR3 nucleotides read TGTGCCAGCAGCTCCCAGGGGGCGTACGATGAAAAACTGTTTTTT. Translated: CASSSQGAYDEKLFF. The chain couples TRBV5-4 to TRBJ1-4, with 8 bases lining up with TRBD1. Germline lookup yields CDR1 SGHNT and CDR2 YYREEE (reference sequence). CDR3 length equals 15 residues. J was trimmed by 6 bases and V by 3 bases; bases with no gene match: 7.

Notes on this clone: Other DNA sequences in this sample translate to the same CDR3. V gene TRBV7-2 combines with J gene TRBJ2-5, with 7 bases lining up with TRBD2. The J segment lost 5 bases and the V segment lost 5 bases, leaving 2 bases of the junction unmatched. Germline V CDR1 and CDR2: SGHTA, FQGNSA. This CDR3 has 12 residues. The CDR3 is CASSLSGETQYF. CDR3 coding DNA: TGTGCCAGCAGCCTTAGCGGGGAGACCCAGTACTTC.

This clone was counted ten times or more. Other DNA sequences in this sample translate to the same CDR3. The V call is TRBV7-9, the J call TRBJ2-3; 8 nucleotides align to TRBD2. The V gene end was trimmed by 4 bases and the J gene end by 2 bases; junction bases not matched to a gene: 2. The CDR3 runs to 14 residues. Germline CDR1 SEHNR, CDR2 FQNEAQ (reference sequence). The CDR3 DNA sequence: TGTGCCAGCAGCTCTAGCGGGTCCACAGATACGCAGTATTTT. Protein product: CASSSSGSTDTQYF.

The V and J genes are TRBV4-2 and TRBJ2-3; 15 nucleotides agree with TRBD2. The CDR3 is 17 residues long. V dropped 4 bases and J dropped 14; count of bases not matched to a gene: 16. Germline loops: CDR1 LGHNA, CDR2 YNFKEQ. CDR3 sequence reads: CASSLTPGLAGGGDSYF. In DNA form, the CDR3 reads TGTGCCAGCAGCCTCACCCCGGGACTAGCGGGGGGCGGGGATTCGTATTTT.

The chain is built from TRBV18 and TRBJ2-3; TRBD2 agrees at 10 bases. With V trimmed by 0 bases and J by 2 bases, 5 bases remained unmatched. Germline CDR1 and CDR2: KGHSH and LQKENI. The CDR3 totals 17 residues. The CDR3: CASSPPGAGGSTDTQYF. CDR3 bases: TGTGCCAGCTCACCACCCGGAGCGGGGGGGTCCACAGATACGCAGTATTTT.

This clone appeared many times. The genes are TRBV7-8 and TRBJ2-7; D is undetermined. Germline V gene sequence: CDR1 SGHVS, CDR2 FQNEAQ. CDR3 length: 13 residues. V was pared by 7 bases and J by 0 bases, with 10 bases between. The CDR3: CASTIRSSYEQYF. The CDR3 region has the DNA TGTGCCAGCACCATACGGAGCTCCTACGAGCAGTACTTC.

This clone has a count of ten or more. This chain uses TRBV5-1 with TRBJ2-4; TRBD1 is a possible D gene (7 bases). V was cut by 4 bases and J by 10 bases, with 15 bases left in between. From germline, CDR1 is SGHRS and CDR2 YFSETQ. The CDR3 loop spans 13 amino acids. CDR3 residues: CASSGGGQSIQYF. Here the CDR3 DNA reads TGCGCCAGCAGCGGAGGGGGACAGTCAATTCAGTACTTC.

The CDR3, as DNA: TGTGCCAGCAGCTTGGGCGGGGCCGAAACTAATGAAAAACTGTTTTTT. This sequence encodes CASSLGGAETNEKLFF. The V gene is TRBV5-4, the J gene TRBJ1-4; the D gene is possibly TRBD1 (5 bases). Germline V gives CDR1 SGHNT, CDR2 YYREEE (reference sequence). The length of the CDR3 is 16 residues. V was shortened by 0 bases and J by 1 base, with 10 bases between the two germline ends.

Ten or more counts support this clone. The chain carries TRBV5-6 and TRBJ2-1; 8 bases fit TRBD2. This CDR3 is built from 17 residues. The J segment lost 2 bases and the V segment lost 0 bases, leaving 7 bases of the junction unmatched. The V gene's germline CDR1 is SGHDT and CDR2 YYEEEE. As DNA, the CDR3 is TGTGCCAGCAGCTTGGTGTTCTCGGGACTAGCCTACAATGAGCAGTTCTTC. The encoded protein is CASSLVFSGLAYNEQFF.

This clone turned up a few times. The chain carries TRBV4-3 and TRBJ1-2, with D unresolved. The CDR3 consists of 15 residues. V lost 1 base and J lost 5, with 14 bases in between. The germline CDR1 and CDR2 sequences are LGHNA and YSLEER. For the CDR3, the DNA is TGCGCCAGCAGCCAAGTAGTCACGATTCCTTATGGCTACACCTTC. It encodes CASSQVVTIPYGYTF.

This clone was detected once. This rearrangement joins TRBV11-2 to TRBJ2-7, with D possibly being TRBD1 (5 bases). Germline CDR1 is SGHAT and CDR2 is FQNNGV. This CDR3 comprises 13 residues. V lost 3 bases and J 5 bases, leaving 11 bases between the germline ends. This CDR3 is CASSFTRVNEQYF. CDR3 in DNA: TGTGCCAGCAGCTTCACCAGGGTCAACGAGCAGTACTTC.